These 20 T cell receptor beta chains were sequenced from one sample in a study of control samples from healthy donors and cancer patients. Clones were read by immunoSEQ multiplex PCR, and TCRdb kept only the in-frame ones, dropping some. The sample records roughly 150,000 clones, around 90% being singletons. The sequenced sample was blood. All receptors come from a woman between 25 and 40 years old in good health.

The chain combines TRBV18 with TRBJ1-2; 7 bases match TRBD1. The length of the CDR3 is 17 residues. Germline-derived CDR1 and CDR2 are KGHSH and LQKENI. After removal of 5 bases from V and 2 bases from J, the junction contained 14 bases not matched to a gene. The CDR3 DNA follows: TGTGCCAGCTCATTCCAGGGGGGCATCGACCACAACTATGGCTACACCTTC. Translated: CASSFQGGIDHNYGYTF.

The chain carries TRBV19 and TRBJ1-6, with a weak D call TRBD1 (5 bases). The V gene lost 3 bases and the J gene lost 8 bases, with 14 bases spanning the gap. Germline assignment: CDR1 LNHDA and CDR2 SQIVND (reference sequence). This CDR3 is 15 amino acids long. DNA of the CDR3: TGTGCCAGTAGTATGGAGGTAGGGGACTATTCACCCCTCCACTTT. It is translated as CASSMEVGDYSPLHF.

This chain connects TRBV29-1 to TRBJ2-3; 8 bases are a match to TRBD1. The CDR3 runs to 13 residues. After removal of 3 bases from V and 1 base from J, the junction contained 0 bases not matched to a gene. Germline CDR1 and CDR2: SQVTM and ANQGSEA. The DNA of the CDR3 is TGCAGCGTTGAGGACAGGGGCACAGATACGCAGTATTTT. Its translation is CSVEDRGTDTQYF.

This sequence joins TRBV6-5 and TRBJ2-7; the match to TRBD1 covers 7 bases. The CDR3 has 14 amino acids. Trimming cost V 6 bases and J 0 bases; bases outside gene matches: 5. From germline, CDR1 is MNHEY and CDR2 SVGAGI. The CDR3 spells CASRTGAISYEQYF. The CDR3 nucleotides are TGTGCCAGCAGAACAGGGGCTATCTCCTACGAGCAGTACTTC.

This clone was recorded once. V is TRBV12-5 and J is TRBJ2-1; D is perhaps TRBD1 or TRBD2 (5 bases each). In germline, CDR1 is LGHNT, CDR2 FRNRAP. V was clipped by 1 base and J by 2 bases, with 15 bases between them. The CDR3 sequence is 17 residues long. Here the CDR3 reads CASGLDGWGRAYNEQFF. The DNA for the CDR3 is TGTGCTAGTGGTTTGGACGGGTGGGGGAGAGCCTACAATGAGCAGTTCTTC.

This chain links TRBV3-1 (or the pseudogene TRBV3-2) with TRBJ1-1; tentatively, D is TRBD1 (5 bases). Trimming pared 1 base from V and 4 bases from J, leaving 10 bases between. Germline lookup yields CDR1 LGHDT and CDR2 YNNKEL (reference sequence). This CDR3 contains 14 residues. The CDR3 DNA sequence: TGTGCCAGCAGCCAAGGGGACGGTATCACTGAAGCTTTCTTT. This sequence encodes CASSQGDGITEAFF.

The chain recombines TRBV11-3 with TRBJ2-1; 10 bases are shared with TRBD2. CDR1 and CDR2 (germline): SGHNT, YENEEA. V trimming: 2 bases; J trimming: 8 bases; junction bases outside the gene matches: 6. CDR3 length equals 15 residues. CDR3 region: CASSLLAGDGYEQFF. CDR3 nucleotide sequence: TGTGCCAGCAGCTTACTAGCGGGAGACGGGTATGAGCAGTTCTTC.

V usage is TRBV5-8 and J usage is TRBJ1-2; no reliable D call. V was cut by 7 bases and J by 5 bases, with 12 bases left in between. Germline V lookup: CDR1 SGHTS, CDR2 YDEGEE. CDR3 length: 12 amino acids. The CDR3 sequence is CASDLGDYGYTF. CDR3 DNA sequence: TGTGCCAGCGATCTCGGTGATTATGGCTACACCTTC. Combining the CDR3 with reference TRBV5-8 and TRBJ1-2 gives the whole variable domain EAGVTQSPTHLIKTRGQQATLRCSPISGHTSVYWYQQALGLGLQFLLWYDEGEERNRGNFPPRFSGRQFPNYSSELNVNALELEDSALYLCASDLGDYGYTFGSGTRLTVV.

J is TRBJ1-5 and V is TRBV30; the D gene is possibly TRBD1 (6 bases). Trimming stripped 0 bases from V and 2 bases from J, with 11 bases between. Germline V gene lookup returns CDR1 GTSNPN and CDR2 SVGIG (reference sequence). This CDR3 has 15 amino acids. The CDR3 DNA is TGTGCCTGGAGTGTACGGGGGGCAGGCAATCAGCCCCAGCATTTT. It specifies CAWSVRGAGNQPQHF.

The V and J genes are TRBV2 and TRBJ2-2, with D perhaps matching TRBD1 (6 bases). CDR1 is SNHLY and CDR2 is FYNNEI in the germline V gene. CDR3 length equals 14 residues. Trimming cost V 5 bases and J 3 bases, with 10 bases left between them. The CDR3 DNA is TGTGCCAGCAGTAAAAACAGGGACACCGGGGAGCTGTTTTTT. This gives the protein CASSKNRDTGELFF.

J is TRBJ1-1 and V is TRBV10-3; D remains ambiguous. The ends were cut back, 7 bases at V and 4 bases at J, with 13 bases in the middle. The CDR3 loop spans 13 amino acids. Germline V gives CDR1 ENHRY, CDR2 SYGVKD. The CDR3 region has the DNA TGTGCCATCACCGGAGGAGTTCGCACTGAAGCTTTCTTT. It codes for CAITGGVRTEAFF.

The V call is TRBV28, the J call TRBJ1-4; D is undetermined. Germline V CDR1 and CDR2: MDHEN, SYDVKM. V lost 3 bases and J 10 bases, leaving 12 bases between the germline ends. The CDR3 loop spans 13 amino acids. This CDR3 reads CASSFPPSGKLFF. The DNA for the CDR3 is TGTGCCAGCAGTTTCCCCCCATCGGGAAAACTGTTTTTT. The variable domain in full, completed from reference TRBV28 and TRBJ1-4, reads DVKVTQSSRYLVKRTGEKVFLECVQDMDHENMFWYRQDPGLGLRLIYFSYDVKMKEKGDIPEGYSVSREKKERFSLILESASTNQTSMYLCASSFPPSGKLFFGSGTQLSVL.

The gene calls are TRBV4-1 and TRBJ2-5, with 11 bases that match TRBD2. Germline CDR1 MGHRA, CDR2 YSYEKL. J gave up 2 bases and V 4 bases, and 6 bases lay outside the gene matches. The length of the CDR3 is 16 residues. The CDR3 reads CASSPTSGENQETQYF. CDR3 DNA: TGCGCCAGCAGCCCGACTAGCGGGGAGAATCAAGAGACCCAGTACTTC.

CDR3: CASSLEGSGHTQYF. The CDR3 DNA follows: TGTGCCAGCAGTCTTGAGGGTTCGGGGCATACGCAGTATTTT. The chain has TRBV27 and TRBJ2-3; D is tentatively TRBD1 or TRBD2 (5 bases each). V gave up 5 bases and J gave up 7 bases, with 16 bases separating them. The CDR3 spans 14 residues. Germline V gene sequence: CDR1 MNHEY, CDR2 SMNVEV (reference sequence).

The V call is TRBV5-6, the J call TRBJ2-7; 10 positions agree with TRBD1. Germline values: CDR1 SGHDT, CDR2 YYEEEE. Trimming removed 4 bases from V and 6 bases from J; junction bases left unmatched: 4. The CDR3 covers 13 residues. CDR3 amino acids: CASSQRTGGEQYF. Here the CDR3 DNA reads TGTGCCAGCAGCCAACGGACAGGGGGCGAGCAGTACTTC.

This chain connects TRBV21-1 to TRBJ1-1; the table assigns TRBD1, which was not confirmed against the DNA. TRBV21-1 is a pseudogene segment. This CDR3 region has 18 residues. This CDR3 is CASSKVVRDRVMNTEAFF. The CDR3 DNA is TGTGCCAGCAGCAAAGTGGTCCGGGACAGGGTTATGAACACTGAAGCTTTCTTT.

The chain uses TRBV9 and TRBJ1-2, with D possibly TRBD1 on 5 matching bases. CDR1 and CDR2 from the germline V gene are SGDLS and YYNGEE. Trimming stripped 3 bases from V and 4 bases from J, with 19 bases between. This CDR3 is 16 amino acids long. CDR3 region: CASSGQPGRPSYGYTF. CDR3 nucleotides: TGTGCCAGCAGCGGACAGCCGGGACGGCCTAGCTATGGCTACACCTTC.

CDR3 residues: CASSSGGGQETQYF. CDR3 nucleotide sequence: TGTGCCAGCAGCTCCGGCGGGGGGCAAGAGACCCAGTACTTC. V gene TRBV7-3 combines with J gene TRBJ2-5, with 8 bases identical to TRBD2. Germline CDR1 SGHTA, CDR2 FQGTGA. V shed 4 bases, J shed 2 bases, and the junction held 3 bases outside the gene matches. The CDR3 runs 14 residues.

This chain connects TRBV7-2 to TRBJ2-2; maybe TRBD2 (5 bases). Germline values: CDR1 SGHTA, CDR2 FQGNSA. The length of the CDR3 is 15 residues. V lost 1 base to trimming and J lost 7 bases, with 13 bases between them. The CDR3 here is CASSLGFSGNGELFF. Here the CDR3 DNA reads TGTGCCAGCAGCTTAGGGTTTTCGGGGAACGGGGAGCTGTTTTTT.

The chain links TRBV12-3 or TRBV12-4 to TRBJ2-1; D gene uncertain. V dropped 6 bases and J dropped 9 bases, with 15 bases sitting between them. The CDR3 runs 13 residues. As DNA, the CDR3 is TGTGCCAGCAGGCAGACTGGGGATGGTGAGCAGTTCTTC. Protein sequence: CASRQTGDGEQFF.